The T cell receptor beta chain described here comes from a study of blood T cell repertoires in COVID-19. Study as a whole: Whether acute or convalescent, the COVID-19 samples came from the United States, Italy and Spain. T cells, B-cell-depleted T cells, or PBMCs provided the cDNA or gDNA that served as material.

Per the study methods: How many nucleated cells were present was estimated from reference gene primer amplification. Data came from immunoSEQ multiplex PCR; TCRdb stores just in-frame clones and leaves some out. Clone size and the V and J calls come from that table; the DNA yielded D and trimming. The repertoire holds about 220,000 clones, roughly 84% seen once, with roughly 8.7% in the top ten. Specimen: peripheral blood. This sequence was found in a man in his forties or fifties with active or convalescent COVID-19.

The DNA of the CDR3 is TGCGCCAGCAGCTTGAGCGGGAGCGTATACGAGCAGTACTTC. Residues: CASSLSGSVYEQYF. The chain uses TRBV5-1 and TRBJ2-7, with 8 bases matching TRBD2. V lost 1 base, J lost 4 bases, and 4 bases stayed unmatched. Germline loops: CDR1 SGHRS, CDR2 YFSETQ. This CDR3 has 14 residues. Complete variable domain (other parts from reference TRBV5-1 and TRBJ2-7): KAGVTQTPRYLIKTRGQQVTLSCSPISGHRSVSWYQQTPGQGLQFLFEYFSETQRNKGNFPGRFSGRQFSNSRSEMNVSTLELGDSALYLCASSLSGSVYEQYFGPGTRLTVT.